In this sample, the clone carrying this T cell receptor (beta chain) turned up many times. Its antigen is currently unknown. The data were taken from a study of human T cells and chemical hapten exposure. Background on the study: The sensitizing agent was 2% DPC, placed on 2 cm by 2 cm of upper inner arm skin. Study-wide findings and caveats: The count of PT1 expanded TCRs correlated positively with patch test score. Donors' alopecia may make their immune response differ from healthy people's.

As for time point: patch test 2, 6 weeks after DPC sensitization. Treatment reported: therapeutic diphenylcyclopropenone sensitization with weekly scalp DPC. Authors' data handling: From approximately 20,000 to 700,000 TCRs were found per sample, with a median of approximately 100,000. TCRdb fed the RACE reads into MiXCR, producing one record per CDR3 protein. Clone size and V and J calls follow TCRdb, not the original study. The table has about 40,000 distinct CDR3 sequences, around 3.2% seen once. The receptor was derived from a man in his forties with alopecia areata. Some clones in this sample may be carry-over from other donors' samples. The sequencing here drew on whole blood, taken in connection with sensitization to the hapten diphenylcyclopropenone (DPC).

The DNA of the CDR3 is TGTGCCAGCAGTTTAAGGGACAGGGTAAACGGAAATCAGCCCCAGCATTTT. It is translated as CASSLRDRVNGNQPQHF. The V call is TRBV12-3 or TRBV12-4, the J call TRBJ1-5, with 9 bases lining up with TRBD1. Trimming cost V 2 bases and J 4 bases; bases outside gene matches: 9. This CDR3 has 17 residues.